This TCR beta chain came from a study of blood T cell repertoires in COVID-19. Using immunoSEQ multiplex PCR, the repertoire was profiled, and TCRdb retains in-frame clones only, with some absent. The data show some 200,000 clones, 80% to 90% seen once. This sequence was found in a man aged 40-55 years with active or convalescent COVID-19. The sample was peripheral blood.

DNA of the CDR3: TGTGCCAGCAGTTACTCGATTGGCCGGGACAGGGTTGTCATCAACTATGGCTACACCTTC. This translates into CASSYSIGRDRVVINYGYTF. The gene calls are TRBV6-2 or TRBV6-3 and TRBJ1-2, with 9 bases that match TRBD1. Germline V gene sequence: CDR1 MNHEY, CDR2 SVGEGT. Germline trimming cut 0 bases from V and 2 bases from J; bases unmatched to any gene: 16. This CDR3 is 20 amino acids long.